This T cell receptor (beta chain) is drawn from a study of T cell repertoires in cytomegalovirus infection. Study at large: Indicated by public TCR beta signatures were CMV infection and matching HLA type. Study-wide results and caveats: CMV carriers with the relevant HLA were identified by cumulative public TCR beta family frequency. Dominant in the ex vivo response were TCR beta clonotypes restricted by HLA-C and specific for CMV.

TCRdb passed the reads through MiXCR, listing each CDR3 protein once. The sample yields about 130,000 distinct CDR3 sequences, more than 20% seen once. Regarding this clonotype: What it binds is unknown.

The germline gives CDR1 KGHSH, CDR2 LQKENI. The CDR3 covers 17 residues. With V trimmed by 3 bases and J by 2 bases, 13 bases remained unmatched. The sequence was obtained from a human donor in good health (CMV status not recorded). Some clones in this sample may be carry-over from other donors' samples. The chain combines TRBV18 with TRBJ2-7; 7 bases are shared with TRBD1. The sequenced sample consisted of PBMCs, sequenced either directly or after in vitro stimulation (not recorded which). The CDR3 here is CASSPRLRDRKTYEQYF. As DNA, the CDR3 is TGTGCCAGCTCACCGCGCCTCCGGGACAGAAAGACCTACGAGCAGTACTTC.